This section outlines one TCR beta chain sequence together with its context. These data come from a study of T cell changes during pregnancy in multiple sclerosis. The repertoire was sequenced with immunoSEQ multiplex PCR; TCRdb's copy has only in-frame clones and lacks some. The sample lists more than 90,000 clones; 80% to 95% were seen once. Sequenced here: peripheral blood, sampled after pregnancy. This clonotype was sampled from a female donor with multiple sclerosis, enrolled in a pregnancy study.

The CDR3 nucleotides read TGTGCCATCAGTGAGTCGTACGAGGGCCGGGAGACCCAGTACTTC. Translation gives CAISESYEGRETQYF. The chain combines TRBV10-3 with TRBJ2-5, with a possible D match to TRBD2 (5 bases). Per the germline V gene, CDR1 is ENHRY and CDR2 is SYGVKD. This CDR3 comprises 15 residues. V gave up 0 bases and J gave up 5 bases, with 13 bases separating them.